This T cell receptor (beta chain) was profiled in a study of blood T cell repertoires in COVID-19. Study-level information: From T cells, B-cell-depleted T cells, or PBMCs came the material, which was cDNA or gDNA.

Per the study methods: The assay estimated nucleated cells by amplifying reference gene primers. Data came from immunoSEQ multiplex PCR; TCRdb stores just in-frame clones and leaves some out. That table gives V, J and clone size, and the DNA gave D and trimming. The data show about 390,000 clones, with approximately 87% seen just once and roughly 9.4% held by the top ten. Enrolled through a virtual design, the participants were between about 18 and 89 years of age and came from around 25 US areas. The sample comprised PBMCs or T cells enriched from blood (not recorded which). The TCR originated in a woman aged 45-65 years who had recovered from COVID-19.

The CDR3 DNA reads as TGTGCCAGCAGTGCCGACAGGGGGCGCGCCGGGGAGCTGTTTTTT. It translates to CASSADRGRAGELFF. The chain links TRBV2 to TRBJ2-2; 10 bases line up with TRBD1. Losses at the gene ends were 4 bases for V and 6 bases for J; bases not matched to a gene: 5. The CDR3 is 15 residues long. Germline CDR1 SNHLY, CDR2 FYNNEI.